The next 27 T cell receptor beta chains were all read from a single sample in a study of identifying expanded T cells in peripheral blood. The repertoire was sequenced with immunoSEQ multiplex PCR; TCRdb's copy has only in-frame clones and lacks some. The sample records approximately 140,000 clones, 80% to 90% being singletons. Sequences were obtained from blood. The origin of the receptors is a person aged 18 to 70 in good health.

The V gene is TRBV15, the J gene TRBJ2-7; D may be TRBD2 (5 bases). CDR1 is LNHNV and CDR2 is YYDKDF in the germline V gene (reference sequence). V was pared by 1 base and J by 5 bases, with 12 bases between. The length of the CDR3 is 14 residues. For the CDR3, the DNA is TGTGCCACCAGCAGAGTTCAGATCGGGGACGAGCAGTACTTC. Encoded protein: CATSRVQIGDEQYF.

V is TRBV30 and J is TRBJ1-2; D is ambiguous. Germline lookup yields CDR1 GTSNPN and CDR2 SVGIG (reference sequence). V lost 0 bases and J 8 bases, leaving 19 bases between the germline ends. The CDR3 covers 15 residues. The DNA for the CDR3 is TGTGCCTGGAGTGTACGGTGGGAGGGCTATAACGGCTACACCTTC. Its translation is CAWSVRWEGYNGYTF.

This sequence joins TRBV5-1 and TRBJ1-1; D gene unclear. The CDR3 runs 14 residues. The V gene lost 1 base and the J gene lost 1 base, with 8 bases spanning the gap. Germline values: CDR1 SGHRS, CDR2 YFSETQ. The CDR3 reads CASSLSGENTEAFF. The DNA of the CDR3 is TGCGCCAGCAGCTTGTCCGGAGAGAACACTGAAGCTTTCTTT.

The chain recombines TRBV7-3 with TRBJ2-2, with 10 bases aligning to TRBD2. V lost 1 base to trimming and J lost 4 bases; unmatched junction nucleotides: 3. There are 16 residues in the CDR3. The germline V gene has CDR1 SGHTA and CDR2 FQGTGA. The CDR3 DNA sequence: TGTGCCAGCAGCTTAAGCCTAGCGGGAGCCACCGGGGAGCTGTTTTTT. It specifies CASSLSLAGATGELFF.

The chain employs TRBV18 and TRBJ2-7; TRBD2 agrees at 7 bases. The CDR3 has 14 amino acids. CDR1 KGHSH and CDR2 LQKENI come from the germline V gene. Losses at the gene ends were 3 bases for V and 7 bases for J; bases not matched to a gene: 9. The CDR3 coding sequence is TGTGCCAGCTCACCGTCGCGGGAGAGGGAAGAGCAGTACTTC. Its translation is CASSPSREREEQYF.

The gene calls are TRBV14 and TRBJ2-5; possibly TRBD2 for D (5 bases). Germline V gene sequence: CDR1 SGHDN, CDR2 FVKESK. CDR3 length equals 17 residues. Trimming took off 3 bases at V and 5 bases at J, with 22 bases between the two ends. The CDR3: CASSQEDGTLRFETQYF. CDR3 DNA: TGTGCCAGCAGCCAGGAGGATGGAACTTTACGCTTTGAGACCCAGTACTTC.

The chain links TRBV6-1 to TRBJ1-5, with D possibly matching TRBD1 (5 bases). The V gene's germline CDR1 is MNHNS and CDR2 SASEGT. Trimming took 7 bases from V and 1 from J, leaving 14 bases between them. The CDR3 runs to 15 residues. CDR3 in DNA: TGTGCCAGCAACTCTGTAGGGGCGAGCAATCAGCCCCAGCATTTT. Its protein product is CASNSVGASNQPQHF.

About this clone itself: One junction end disagrees with the germline gene, perhaps due to a read error. The chain employs TRBV6-1 and TRBJ1-1; D not resolved. This CDR3 has 14 amino acids. Germline V gene data show CDR1 as MNHNS and CDR2 as SASEGT. The CDR3 protein is CASREHQGNSEAFF. The CDR3 DNA sequence: TGTGCCAGCAGGGAGCATCAAGGGAACTCTGAAGCTTTCTTT.

This clone came up a few times. The chain recombines TRBV5-4 with TRBJ2-3; TRBD2 matches 12 bases. The CDR3 covers 18 residues. Germline V CDR1 and CDR2: SGHNT, YYREEE (reference sequence). The V gene end was trimmed by 0 bases and the J gene end by 1 base; junction bases not matched to a gene: 6. The CDR3 coding sequence is TGTGCCAGCAGCTTGGGGAGGGCTAGCGGGGGGGGCACAGATACGCAGTATTTT. Protein product: CASSLGRASGGGTDTQYF. Filled out from reference TRBV5-4 and TRBJ2-3, the complete variable domain reads ETGVTQSPTHLIKTRGQQVTLRCSSQSGHNTVSWYQQALGQGPQFIFQYYREEENGRGNFPPRFSGLQFPNYSSELNVNALELDDSALYLCASSLGRASGGGTDTQYFGPGTRLTVL.

V is TRBV18 and J is TRBJ2-3; D remains ambiguous. The CDR3 totals 16 residues. V was cut by 0 bases and J by 0 bases, with 10 bases left in between. In germline, CDR1 is KGHSH, CDR2 LQKENI. In DNA, the CDR3 is TGTGCCAGCTCACCACCAGGGCCACTTAGCACAGATACGCAGTATTTT. Amino acids: CASSPPGPLSTDTQYF.

The V gene is TRBV7-8, the J gene TRBJ1-2, with no clear D. The V gene lost 3 bases and the J gene lost 10 bases, with 15 bases spanning the gap. Germline V CDR1 and CDR2: SGHVS, FQNEAQ. This CDR3 comprises 13 residues. The CDR3 is CASSLGPVDVYTF. In nucleotides, the CDR3 is TGTGCCAGCAGCTTGGGCCCCGTCGACGTCTACACCTTC.

The CDR3 sequence is CAISQGLAGSNEQFF. The CDR3 DNA is TGTGCCATCAGTCAGGGACTAGCGGGCAGTAATGAGCAGTTCTTC. V gene TRBV10-3 combines with J gene TRBJ2-1; 12 nucleotides line up with TRBD2. The ends lost 5 bases at V and 7 bases at J; junction bases unmatched: 6. The CDR3 is made up of 15 amino acids. CDR1 is ENHRY and CDR2 is SYGVKD in the germline V gene.

This clone was counted once. The chain carries TRBV6-6 and TRBJ1-6; D possibly corresponds to TRBD1 (6 bases). V was cut by 0 bases and J by 10 bases, with 13 bases left in between. This CDR3 contains 15 residues. In germline, CDR1 is MNHNY, CDR2 SVGAGI (reference sequence). In nucleotides, the CDR3 is TGTGCCAGCAGTTACTCCTTACAGGGTTGGTCACCCCTCCACTTT. Protein sequence: CASSYSLQGWSPLHF.

The V and J genes are TRBV18 and TRBJ2-7; maybe TRBD1 (6 bases). The CDR3 runs to 12 residues. CDR1 and CDR2 from the germline V gene are KGHSH and LQKENI. Trimming took off 6 bases at V and 3 bases at J, with 9 bases between the two ends. The CDR3 loop reads CASSSDSYEQYF. In DNA form, the CDR3 reads TGTGCCAGCTCCTCGGACAGCTACGAGCAGTACTTC.

This chain joins TRBV7-3 and TRBJ2-3; 7 bases map to TRBD2. CDR3 length equals 13 residues. V gave up 4 bases and J gave up 7 bases; unmatched junction bases: 5. CDR1 and CDR2 (germline): SGHTA, FQGTGA. The CDR3 DNA sequence: TGTGCCAGCAGCTCAGGCGGGAGTTATACGCAGTATTTT. It codes for CASSSGGSYTQYF.

The V gene is TRBV4-1, the J gene TRBJ1-2; D possibly corresponds to TRBD1 (6 bases). The V gene's germline CDR1 is MGHRA and CDR2 YSYEKL. The CDR3 sequence is 16 residues long. V lost 2 bases and J lost 4, with 17 bases in between. CDR3 in DNA: TGCGCCAGCAGCCAACGCCCAGCAGGGGAGGGCTATGGCTACACCTTC. This encodes CASSQRPAGEGYGYTF.

V and J are TRBV7-3 and TRBJ2-7; TRBD1 might be the D (7 bases). This CDR3 spans 17 amino acids. Germline V gene lookup returns CDR1 SGHTA and CDR2 FQGTGA. V was clipped by 4 bases and J by 2 bases, with 21 bases between them. The CDR3 loop is CASSSEGAGQTTYEQYF. CDR3 sequence (DNA): TGTGCCAGCAGCTCAGAGGGGGCGGGACAGACTACCTACGAGCAGTACTTC.

The sample holds one count of this clone. V is TRBV7-2 and J is TRBJ1-1, with a tentative D call TRBD1 (5 bases). Trimming removed 4 bases from V and 3 bases from J, with 21 bases in between. Germline V gives CDR1 SGHTA, CDR2 FQGNSA. CDR3 length: 17 amino acids. CDR3 sequence reads: CASSSPDSPGWDTEAFF. In nucleotides, the CDR3 is TGTGCCAGCAGCTCACCAGATTCGCCAGGGTGGGACACTGAAGCTTTCTTT.

The chain is built from TRBV2 and TRBJ1-2, with a weak D call TRBD1 (5 bases). Germline CDR1 is SNHLY and CDR2 is FYNNEI. The ends were cut back, 4 bases at V and 8 bases at J, with 20 bases in the middle. The CDR3 length is 15 residues. The CDR3 sequence: CASSGEIRASSGYTF. Written as DNA, the CDR3 is TGTGCCAGCAGTGGTGAGATCAGGGCCTCGAGCGGCTACACCTTC.

The rearrangement uses TRBV9 and TRBJ2-1; the match to TRBD2 covers 8 bases. The CDR3 extends over 15 amino acids. V trimming: 2 bases; J trimming: 1 base; junction bases outside the gene matches: 2. Germline assignment: CDR1 SGDLS and CDR2 YYNGEE. CDR3 DNA: TGTGCCAGCAGCGTCGCGGGGGGATCCTACAATGAGCAGTTCTTC. The encoded protein is CASSVAGGSYNEQFF. The variable domain in full, with the rest retrieved from reference TRBV9 and TRBJ2-1, is DSGVTQTPKHLITATGQRVTLRCSPRSGDLSVYWYQQSLDQGLQFLIQYYNGEERAKGNILERFSAQQFPDLHSELNLSSLELGDSALYFCASSVAGGSYNEQFFGPGTRLTVL.

CDR3 protein: CASSRRGNSADTQYF. CDR3 coding DNA: TGTGCCAGCTCCCGAAGAGGGAACTCCGCAGATACGCAGTATTTT. The genes are TRBV6-6 and TRBJ2-3, with D perhaps matching TRBD2 (5 bases). Trimming removed 8 bases from V and 4 bases from J, with 19 bases in between. The CDR3 contains 15 residues. Germline CDR1 reads MNHNY; CDR2 reads SVGAGI (reference sequence).

The rearrangement joins TRBV7-6 to TRBJ2-7; D is uncertain. Trimming shortened V by 1 base and J by 5 bases, and 9 bases separated the two germline ends. Germline V gene data show CDR1 as SGHVS and CDR2 as FNYEAQ. The CDR3 runs to 13 residues. CDR3 region: CASSLELRDEQYF. The DNA for the CDR3 is TGTGCCAGCAGCTTAGAACTTAGGGACGAGCAGTACTTC.

The rearrangement uses TRBV6-5 and TRBJ2-4, with D unclear. CDR3 length equals 15 residues. V lost 4 bases and J 0 bases, leaving 10 bases between the germline ends. Looked up from germline, CDR1 is MNHEY and CDR2 is SVGAGI. The CDR3 sequence is CASSSPTVAKNIQYF. The DNA for the CDR3 is TGTGCCAGCAGTTCCCCGACGGTAGCCAAAAACATTCAGTACTTC.

V usage is TRBV7-2 and J usage is TRBJ2-1; TRBD1 is a possible D gene (5 bases). The CDR3 totals 16 residues. Germline CDR1 SGHTA, CDR2 FQGNSA. V dropped 1 base and J dropped 9 bases, with 19 bases sitting between them. CDR3 nucleotide sequence: TGTGCCAGCAGCTTAGGGCGGCAGGGTTTATGGGGTGAGCAGTTCTTC. It translates to CASSLGRQGLWGEQFF.

The gene calls are TRBV7-8 and TRBJ1-2; 9 nucleotides align to TRBD1. V was pared by 1 base and J by 2 bases, with 5 bases of the junction left unmatched. There are 16 residues in the CDR3. Germline values: CDR1 SGHVS, CDR2 FQNEAQ. CDR3 loop: CASSLGNRGPNYGYTF. In DNA, the CDR3 is TGTGCCAGCAGCTTAGGTAACAGGGGGCCCAACTATGGCTACACCTTC.

The CDR3 reads CASRLALRGPGFYTEAFF. DNA for the CDR3: TGTGCAAGTCGCTTAGCGCTTAGGGGGCCTGGTTTTTACACTGAAGCTTTCTTT. The chain uses TRBV12-2 and TRBJ1-1; the D call TRBD1 from the table was never checked on the DNA. TRBV12-2 counts as a pseudogene. This CDR3 contains 18 residues.

The rearrangement links TRBV30 to TRBJ2-5; 8 nucleotides agree with TRBD1. This CDR3 spans 14 amino acids. Germline V CDR1 and CDR2: GTSNPN, SVGIG (reference sequence). After removal of 0 bases from V and 2 bases from J, the junction contained 2 bases not matched to a gene. The CDR3, as DNA: TGTGCCTGGAGTGTGGGACAGGAGCAAGAGACCCAGTACTTC. Translation gives CAWSVGQEQETQYF.